These T cell receptor beta chains were read from a single sample in a study of glioma-infiltrating T cells after dendritic cell vaccination. Libraries were prepared by immunoSEQ multiplex PCR; TCRdb keeps only in-frame clonotypes and omits some of them. The sample has about 95,000 clones, more than 75% seen once; the top ten hold 2.5% to 3%. The sequences come from blood, collected before dendritic cell vaccination. These receptors all stem from a human donor with glioblastoma. CDR3s include the opening cysteine and the closing phenylalanine or tryptophan. The D gene is left open where the match is weak. Clone size is stated in some rows and not others, as once, few, many or a class when expanded.

TRBV11-2	TRBJ2-3	NA	TRBD2	CASSQLAGVRDTQYF	TGTGCCAGCAGCCAACTAGCGGGAGTTAGAGATACGCAGTATTTT
TRBV19	TRBJ2-2	NA	NA	CASSISPSARSGELFF	TGTGCCAGTAGTATTTCCCCATCGGCTAGATCCGGGGAGCTGTTTTTT
TRBV11-3	TRBJ1-1	NA	NA	CASSRMGSEAFF	TGTGCCAGCAGCCGGATGGGCAGTGAAGCTTTCTTT
TRBV30	TRBJ1-3	NA	NA	CAWSGGDPWDTIYF	TGTGCCTGGAGCGGAGGGGACCCTTGGGACACCATATATTTT
TRBV6-1	TRBJ2-5	NA	NA	CASSEQIETQYF	TGTGCCAGCAGTGAACAGATAGAGACCCAGTACTTC
TRBV6-5	TRBJ1-4	NA	NA	CASSLRGGDEKLFF	TGTGCCAGCAGCCTCAGGGGAGGGGATGAAAAACTGTTTTTT
TRBV2	TRBJ1-1	once	TRBD1	CASSGTQGGSTQAFF	TGTGCCAGCAGTGGAACACAGGGGGGATCCACCCAGGCTTTCTTT
TRBV6-1	TRBJ1-2	NA	TRBD1	CAASGTDEGYTF	TGTGCCGCTTCCGGGACAGATGAGGGCTACACCTTC
TRBV6-5	TRBJ1-6	few	NA	CASSPGYSPLHF	TGTGCCAGCAGCCCGGGGTATTCACCCCTCCACTTT
TRBV7-3	TRBJ1-1	once	TRBD1	CASSATTGGYTEAFF	TGTGCCAGCAGCGCTACAACAGGGGGCTACACTGAAGCTTTCTTT
TRBV7-6	TRBJ2-3	NA	TRBD2	CASSSLAGGDTQYF	TGTGCCAGCAGTAGTTTAGCGGGAGGGGATACGCAGTATTTT